This passage covers 15 T cell receptor beta chains from one sample sequenced in a study of blood T cell repertoires in COVID-19. Sequencing used immunoSEQ multiplex PCR; TCRdb keeps in-frame clones, though not all of them. This sample has 90,000 to 130,000 clones, with approximately 80% found just once. Sequenced input: peripheral blood. The receptors here all came from a woman between 70 and 85 years old with acute or convalescent COVID-19.

The chain employs TRBV6-1 and TRBJ2-7; TRBD2 matches 12 bases. The length of the CDR3 is 15 residues. The V segment lost 2 bases and the J segment 6 bases; nucleotides outside the gene matches: 5. Germline CDR1 is MNHNS and CDR2 is SASEGT. The CDR3 reads CASSEMTSGGFEQYF. Written as DNA, the CDR3 is TGTGCCAGCAGTGAAATGACTAGCGGGGGTTTCGAGCAGTACTTC.

CDR3: CATSRGNTEAFF. CDR3 in DNA: TGTGCCACCTCACGGGGAAACACTGAAGCTTTCTTT. This chain connects TRBV19 to TRBJ1-1; D remains ambiguous. CDR3 length: 12 residues. CDR1 and CDR2 (germline): LNHDA, SQIVND (reference sequence). V lost 10 bases and J 2 bases, leaving 11 bases between the germline ends.

The chain links TRBV11-3 to TRBJ2-3; 12 bases agree with TRBD1. Losses at the gene ends were 7 bases for V and 7 bases for J; bases not matched to a gene: 18. Per the germline V gene, CDR1 is SGHNT and CDR2 is YENEEA. This CDR3 region has 18 residues. The CDR3 coding sequence is TGTGCCAGCACACCGGGACAGGGGGCAGGGGGGGGTAAAAATACGCAGTATTTT. Protein sequence: CASTPGQGAGGGKNTQYF.

This rearrangement joins TRBV19 to TRBJ1-4, with 8 bases lining up with TRBD1. The V and J ends lost 7 bases and 8 bases, in that order; junction bases with no gene match: 6. The CDR3 contains 13 residues. Germline lookup yields CDR1 LNHDA and CDR2 SQIVND (reference sequence). The DNA of the CDR3 is TGTGCCAGTAAGGACAGGGTGCAAGAAAAACTGTTTTTT. Protein: CASKDRVQEKLFF. Supplemented by reference TRBV19 and TRBJ1-4, the full variable domain reads DGGITQSPKYLFRKEGQNVTLSCEQNLNHDAMYWYRQDPGQGLRLIYYSQIVNDFQKGDIAEGYSVSREKKESFPLTVTSAQKNPTAFYLCASKDRVQEKLFFGSGTQLSVL.

The chain uses TRBV11-2 and TRBJ2-1; 13 positions agree with TRBD2. Germline loops: CDR1 SGHAT, CDR2 FQNNGV. This CDR3 contains 15 residues. V gave up 5 bases and J gave up 9 bases; unmatched junction bases: 7. This CDR3 is CASSRTSGSQVEQFF. The DNA of the CDR3 is TGTGCCAGCAGCCGGACTAGCGGGAGTCAGGTTGAGCAGTTCTTC.

The rearrangement joins TRBV5-1 to TRBJ2-5, with 10 positions matching TRBD1. V trimming: 4 bases; J trimming: 3 bases; junction bases outside the gene matches: 15. The germline V gene encodes CDR1 SGHRS and CDR2 YFSETQ. The CDR3 totals 18 residues. The CDR3 reads CASSLRVSGQGRKETQYF. CDR3 DNA: TGCGCCAGCAGCCTAAGAGTATCGGGACAGGGGAGGAAAGAGACCCAGTACTTC.

This clone has a handful of counts. The rearrangement uses TRBV19 and TRBJ1-1, with 7 bases identical to TRBD1. The junction had 7 bases not matched to a gene; V was cut back by 3 bases and J by 0 bases. This CDR3 spans 16 amino acids. The germline V gene has CDR1 LNHDA and CDR2 SQIVND (reference sequence). This CDR3 reads CASSMVLGQMNTEAFF. The CDR3 bases are TGTGCCAGTAGTATGGTACTGGGACAGATGAACACTGAAGCTTTCTTT.

The chain joins TRBV19 to TRBJ2-7; 9 bases line up with TRBD2. V was pared by 3 bases and J by 3 bases, with 12 bases of the junction left unmatched. Per the germline V gene, CDR1 is LNHDA and CDR2 is SQIVND (reference sequence). The CDR3 is made up of 17 amino acids. CDR3 amino acids: CASSIAAPRTSVYEQYF. Here the CDR3 DNA reads TGTGCCAGTAGTATCGCGGCCCCGAGGACTAGCGTCTACGAGCAGTACTTC.

The V and J genes are TRBV19 and TRBJ1-5, with 10 bases matching TRBD1. The V gene's germline CDR1 is LNHDA and CDR2 SQIVND (reference sequence). The V gene end was trimmed by 3 bases and the J gene end by 7 bases; junction bases not matched to a gene: 9. The CDR3 runs 16 residues. The CDR3 coding sequence is TGTGCCAGTAGTATCCAGGACAGGGGGTTTAACCAGCCCCAGCATTTT. Encoded protein: CASSIQDRGFNQPQHF.

This clone has just one count. The rearrangement joins TRBV6-5 to TRBJ1-2; no reliable D call. CDR1 MNHEY and CDR2 SVGAGI come from the germline V gene. The V and J ends lost 6 bases and 7 bases respectively, with 21 bases between them. The CDR3 runs to 15 residues. The CDR3 nucleotides read TGTGCCAGCAGATATGACCAGAGGCTTTTAGGTGGCTACACCTTC. Translating gives CASRYDQRLLGGYTF.

J is TRBJ1-1 and V is TRBV13, with D maybe TRBD1 (6 bases). Trimming left V 5 bases short and J 1 base short, with 8 bases between. The CDR3 extends over 13 amino acids. The germline gives CDR1 PRHDT, CDR2 FYEKMQ (reference sequence). The CDR3 region has the DNA TGTGCCAGCAGCCAACAGGGGAACACTGAAGCTTTCTTT. It is translated as CASSQQGNTEAFF.

With regard to this clone: The same CDR3 is also encoded by other DNA sequences in this sample. The chain couples TRBV4-2 to TRBJ2-2; tentatively, D is TRBD1 (6 bases). Germline V CDR1 and CDR2: LGHNA, YNFKEQ. Trimming shortened V by 1 base and J by 8 bases, and 8 bases separated the two germline ends. This CDR3 has 13 amino acids. CDR3 sequence reads: CASSQAGAGELFF. The CDR3 DNA follows: TGTGCCAGCAGCCAAGCAGGGGCGGGGGAGCTGTTTTTT.

V gene TRBV6-5 combines with J gene TRBJ1-1, with 7 positions matching TRBD1. This CDR3 comprises 14 residues. Germline values: CDR1 MNHEY, CDR2 SVGAGI. Losses at the gene ends were 5 bases for V and 4 bases for J; bases not matched to a gene: 7. The CDR3, as DNA: TGTGCCAGCAGTAGACCAGGGGGAGGCACTGAAGCTTTCTTT. Its translation is CASSRPGGGTEAFF.

The chain has TRBV4-2 and TRBJ2-5, with D possibly TRBD1 on 5 matching bases. The CDR3 contains 16 residues. The V end was cut by 2 bases, the J end by 1 base, with 14 bases between. From germline, CDR1 is LGHNA and CDR2 YNFKEQ. CDR3 sequence (DNA): TGTGCCAGCAGCCAAAGGGGCGGAACTACCCAAGAGACCCAGTACTTC. It codes for CASSQRGGTTQETQYF.

The chain joins TRBV9 to TRBJ2-1; 11 nucleotides line up with TRBD2. Losses at the gene ends were 4 bases for V and 10 bases for J; bases not matched to a gene: 16. The CDR3 runs 17 residues. From germline, CDR1 is SGDLS and CDR2 YYNGEE. This CDR3 reads CASSHLDTSGSSGEQFF. Written as DNA, the CDR3 is TGTGCCAGCAGCCATCTAGACACTAGCGGGAGTTCGGGGGAGCAGTTCTTC.